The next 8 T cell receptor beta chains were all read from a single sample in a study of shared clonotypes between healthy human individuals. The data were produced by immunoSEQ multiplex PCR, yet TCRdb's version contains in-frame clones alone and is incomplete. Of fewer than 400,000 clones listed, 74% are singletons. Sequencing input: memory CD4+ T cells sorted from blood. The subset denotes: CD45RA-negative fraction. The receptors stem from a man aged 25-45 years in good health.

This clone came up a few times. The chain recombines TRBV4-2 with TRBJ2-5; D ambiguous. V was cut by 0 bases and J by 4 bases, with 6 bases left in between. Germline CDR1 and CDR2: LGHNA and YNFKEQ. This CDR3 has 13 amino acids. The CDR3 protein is CASSQELGETQYF. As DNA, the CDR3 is TGTGCCAGCAGCCAAGAGTTAGGAGAGACCCAGTACTTC.

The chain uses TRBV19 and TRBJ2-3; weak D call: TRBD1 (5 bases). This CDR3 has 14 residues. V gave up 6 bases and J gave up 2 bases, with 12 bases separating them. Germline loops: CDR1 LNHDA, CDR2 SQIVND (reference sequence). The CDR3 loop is CASREQGYTDTQYF. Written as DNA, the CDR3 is TGTGCCAGTAGGGAGCAGGGTTACACAGATACGCAGTATTTT.

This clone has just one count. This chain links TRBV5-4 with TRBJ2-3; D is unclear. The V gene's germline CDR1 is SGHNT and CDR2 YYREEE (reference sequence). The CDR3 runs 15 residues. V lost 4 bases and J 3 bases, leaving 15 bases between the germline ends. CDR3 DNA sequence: TGTGCCAGCAGCGATGTAAGCGCTTCAACAGATACGCAGTATTTT. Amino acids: CASSDVSASTDTQYF.

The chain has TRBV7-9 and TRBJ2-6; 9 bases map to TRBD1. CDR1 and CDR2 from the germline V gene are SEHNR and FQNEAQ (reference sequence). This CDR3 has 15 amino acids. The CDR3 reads CAGTGTPWGANVLTF. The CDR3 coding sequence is TGTGCAGGGACAGGGACCCCTTGGGGGGCCAACGTCCTGACTTTC.

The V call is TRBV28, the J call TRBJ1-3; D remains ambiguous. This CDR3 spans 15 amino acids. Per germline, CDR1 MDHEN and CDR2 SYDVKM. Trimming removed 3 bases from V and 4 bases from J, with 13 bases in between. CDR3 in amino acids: CASSLGSATGNTIYF. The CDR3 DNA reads TGTGCCAGCAGTTTGGGGTCCGCGACGGGAAACACCATATATTTT.

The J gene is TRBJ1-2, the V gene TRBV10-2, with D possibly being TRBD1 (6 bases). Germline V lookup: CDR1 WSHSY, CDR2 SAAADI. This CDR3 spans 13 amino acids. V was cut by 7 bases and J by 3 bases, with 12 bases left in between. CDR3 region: CASTYRVDYGYTF. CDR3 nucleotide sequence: TGCGCCAGCACCTACAGGGTGGACTATGGCTACACCTTC.

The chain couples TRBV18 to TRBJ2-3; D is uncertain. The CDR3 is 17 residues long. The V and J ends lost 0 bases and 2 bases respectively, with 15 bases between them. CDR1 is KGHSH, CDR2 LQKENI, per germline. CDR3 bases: TGTGCCAGCTCACCACCGGTGTACGGTAAATTCACAGATACGCAGTATTTT. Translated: CASSPPVYGKFTDTQYF.

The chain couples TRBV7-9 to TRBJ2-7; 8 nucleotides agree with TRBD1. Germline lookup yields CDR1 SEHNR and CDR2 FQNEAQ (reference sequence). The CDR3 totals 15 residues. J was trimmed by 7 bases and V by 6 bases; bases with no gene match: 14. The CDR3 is CASSRPTGVISEQYF. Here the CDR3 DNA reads TGTGCCAGCAGTCGGCCGACAGGGGTTATAAGTGAGCAGTACTTC.